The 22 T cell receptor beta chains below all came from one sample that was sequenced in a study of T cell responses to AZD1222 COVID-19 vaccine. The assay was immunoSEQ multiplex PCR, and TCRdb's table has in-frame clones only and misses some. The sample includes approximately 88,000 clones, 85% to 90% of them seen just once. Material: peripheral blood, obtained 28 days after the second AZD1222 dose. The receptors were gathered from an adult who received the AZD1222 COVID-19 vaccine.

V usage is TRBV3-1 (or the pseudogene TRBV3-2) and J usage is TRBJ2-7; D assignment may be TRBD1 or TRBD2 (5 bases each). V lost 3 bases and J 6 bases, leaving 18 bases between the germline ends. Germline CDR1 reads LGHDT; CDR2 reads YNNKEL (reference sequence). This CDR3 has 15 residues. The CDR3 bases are TGTGCCAGCAGCCACGTCGGGACCTACCTCCTCGAGCAGTACTTC. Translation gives CASSHVGTYLLEQYF.

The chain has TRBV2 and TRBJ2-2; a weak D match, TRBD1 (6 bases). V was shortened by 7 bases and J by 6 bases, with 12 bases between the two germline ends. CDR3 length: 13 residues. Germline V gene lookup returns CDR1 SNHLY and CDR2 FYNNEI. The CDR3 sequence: CASNKQGPGELFF. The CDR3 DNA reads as TGTGCCAGCAACAAACAGGGTCCCGGGGAGCTGTTTTTT.

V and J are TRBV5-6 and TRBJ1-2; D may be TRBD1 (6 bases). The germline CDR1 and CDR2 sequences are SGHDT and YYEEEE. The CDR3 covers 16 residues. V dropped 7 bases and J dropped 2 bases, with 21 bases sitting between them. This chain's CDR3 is CASRQTVGGGNYGYTF. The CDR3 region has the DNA TGTGCCAGCCGCCAGACGGTAGGAGGGGGAAACTATGGCTACACCTTC.

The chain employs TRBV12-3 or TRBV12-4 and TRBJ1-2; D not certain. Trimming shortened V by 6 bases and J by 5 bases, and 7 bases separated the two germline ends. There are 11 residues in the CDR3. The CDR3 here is CASSRGYGYTF. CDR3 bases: TGTGCCAGCAGCCGAGGGTATGGCTACACCTTC.

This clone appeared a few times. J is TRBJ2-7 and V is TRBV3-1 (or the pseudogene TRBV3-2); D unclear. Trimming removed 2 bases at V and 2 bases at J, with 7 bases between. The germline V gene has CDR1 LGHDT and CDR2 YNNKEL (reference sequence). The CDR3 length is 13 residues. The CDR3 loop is CASSQHGTYEQYF. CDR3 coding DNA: TGTGCCAGCAGCCAACACGGTACCTACGAGCAGTACTTC.

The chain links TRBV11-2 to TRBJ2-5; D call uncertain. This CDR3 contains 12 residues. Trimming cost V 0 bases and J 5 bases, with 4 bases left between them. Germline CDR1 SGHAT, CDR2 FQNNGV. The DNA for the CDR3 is TGTGCCAGCAGCTTAGAGGCTGAGACCCAGTACTTC. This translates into CASSLEAETQYF.

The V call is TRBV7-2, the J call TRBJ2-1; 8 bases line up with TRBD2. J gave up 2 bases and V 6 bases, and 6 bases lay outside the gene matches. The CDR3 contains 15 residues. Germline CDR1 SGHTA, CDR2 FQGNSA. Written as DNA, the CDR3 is TGTGCCAGCAGACCCACTAGCGGTGCCTACAATGAGCAGTTCTTC. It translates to CASRPTSGAYNEQFF.

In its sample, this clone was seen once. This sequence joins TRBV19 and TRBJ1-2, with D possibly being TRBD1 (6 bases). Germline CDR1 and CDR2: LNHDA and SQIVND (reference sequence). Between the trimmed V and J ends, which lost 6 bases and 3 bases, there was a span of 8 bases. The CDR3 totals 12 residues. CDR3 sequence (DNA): TGTGCCAGTAGGAGACAGGACTATGGCTACACCTTC. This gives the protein CASRRQDYGYTF.

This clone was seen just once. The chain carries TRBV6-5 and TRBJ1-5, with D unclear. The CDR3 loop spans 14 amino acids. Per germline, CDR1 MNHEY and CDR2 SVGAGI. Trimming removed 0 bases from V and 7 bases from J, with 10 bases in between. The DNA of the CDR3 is TGTGCCAGCAGTTACTCGAGGGTCGGGCAGCCCCAGCATTTT. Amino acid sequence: CASSYSRVGQPQHF.

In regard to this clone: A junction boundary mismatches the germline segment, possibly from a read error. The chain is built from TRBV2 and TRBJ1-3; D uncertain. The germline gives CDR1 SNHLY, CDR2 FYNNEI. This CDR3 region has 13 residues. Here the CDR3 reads CASREDSGNTIYF. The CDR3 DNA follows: TGTGCCAGCAGGGAAGACTCTGGAAACACCATATATTTT.

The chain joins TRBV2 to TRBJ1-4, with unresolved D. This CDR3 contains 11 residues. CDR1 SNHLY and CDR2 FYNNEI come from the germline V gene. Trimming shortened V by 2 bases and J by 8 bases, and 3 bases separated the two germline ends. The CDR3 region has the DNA TGTGCCAGCAGTGAACAAGAAAAACTGTTTTTT. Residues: CASSEQEKLFF.

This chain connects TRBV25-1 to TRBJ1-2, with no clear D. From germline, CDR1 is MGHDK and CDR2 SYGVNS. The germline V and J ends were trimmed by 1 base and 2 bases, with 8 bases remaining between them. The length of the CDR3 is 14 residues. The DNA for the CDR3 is TGTGCCAGCAGTGAATTTGGCGGGAACTATGGCTACACCTTC. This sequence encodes CASSEFGGNYGYTF.

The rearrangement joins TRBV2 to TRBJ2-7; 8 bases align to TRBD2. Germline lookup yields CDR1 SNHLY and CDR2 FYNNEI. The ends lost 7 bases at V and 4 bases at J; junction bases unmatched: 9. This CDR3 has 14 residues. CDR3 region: CASNRASGQYEQYF. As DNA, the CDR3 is TGTGCCAGCAATAGGGCTAGCGGGCAGTACGAGCAGTACTTC.

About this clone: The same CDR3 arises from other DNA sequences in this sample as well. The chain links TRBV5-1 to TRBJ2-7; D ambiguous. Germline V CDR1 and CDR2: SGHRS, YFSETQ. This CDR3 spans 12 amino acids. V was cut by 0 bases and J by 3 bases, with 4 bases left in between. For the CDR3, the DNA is TGCGCCAGCAGCTTGGGTGGCTACGAGCAGTACTTC. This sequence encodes CASSLGGYEQYF.

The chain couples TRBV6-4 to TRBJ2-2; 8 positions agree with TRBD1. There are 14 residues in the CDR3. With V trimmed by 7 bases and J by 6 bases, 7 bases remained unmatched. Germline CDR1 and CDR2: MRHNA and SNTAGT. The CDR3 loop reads CASKRTGNAGELFF. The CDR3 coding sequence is TGTGCCAGCAAACGGACAGGGAATGCCGGGGAGCTGTTTTTT.

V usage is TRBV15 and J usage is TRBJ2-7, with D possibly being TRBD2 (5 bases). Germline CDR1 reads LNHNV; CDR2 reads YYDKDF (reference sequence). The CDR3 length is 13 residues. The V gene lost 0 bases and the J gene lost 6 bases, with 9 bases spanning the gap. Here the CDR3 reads CATSRDRGREQYF. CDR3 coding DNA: TGTGCCACCAGCAGAGATCGCGGGCGCGAGCAGTACTTC.

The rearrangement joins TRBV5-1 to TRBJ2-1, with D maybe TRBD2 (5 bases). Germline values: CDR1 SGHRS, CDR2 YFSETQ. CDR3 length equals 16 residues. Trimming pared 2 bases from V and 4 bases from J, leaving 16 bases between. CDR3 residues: CASSLPSLSAYNEQFF. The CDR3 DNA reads TGCGCCAGCAGCTTACCTAGCCTCTCGGCGTACAATGAGCAGTTCTTC.

CDR3 sequence (DNA): TGCGCCAGCAGCTGGGGAGGACAGGGGAACTATGGCTACACCTTC. This sequence encodes CASSWGGQGNYGYTF. V is TRBV5-1 and J is TRBJ1-2, with 9 bases matching TRBD1. Germline loops: CDR1 SGHRS, CDR2 YFSETQ. The CDR3 spans 15 residues. V lost 3 bases to trimming and J lost 2 bases; unmatched junction nucleotides: 5. Combining the CDR3 with reference TRBV5-1 and TRBJ1-2 gives the whole variable domain KAGVTQTPRYLIKTRGQQVTLSCSPISGHRSVSWYQQTPGQGLQFLFEYFSETQRNKGNFPGRFSGRQFSNSRSEMNVSTLELGDSALYLCASSWGGQGNYGYTFGSGTRLTVV.

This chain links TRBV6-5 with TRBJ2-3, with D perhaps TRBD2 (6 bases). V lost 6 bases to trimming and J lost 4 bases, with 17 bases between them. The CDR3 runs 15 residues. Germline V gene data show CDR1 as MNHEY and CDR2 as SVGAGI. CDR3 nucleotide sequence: TGTGCCAGCAGGACTAGGACGCCCGGCCCAGATACGCAGTATTTT. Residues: CASRTRTPGPDTQYF.

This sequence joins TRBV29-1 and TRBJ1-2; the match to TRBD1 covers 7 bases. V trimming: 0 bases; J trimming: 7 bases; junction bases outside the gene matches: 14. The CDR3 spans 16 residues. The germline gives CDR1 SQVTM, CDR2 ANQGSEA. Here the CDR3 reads CSVEEEGATGVGGYTF. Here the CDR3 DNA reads TGCAGCGTTGAAGAGGAAGGGGCAACAGGGGTGGGTGGCTACACCTTC.

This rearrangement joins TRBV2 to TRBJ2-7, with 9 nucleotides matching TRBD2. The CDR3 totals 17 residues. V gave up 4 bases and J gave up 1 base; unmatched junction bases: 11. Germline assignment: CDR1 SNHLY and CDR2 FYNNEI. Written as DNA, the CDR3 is TGTGCCAGCAGTGCGTCAATTCAGACTAGCGGATCCTACGAGCAGTACTTC. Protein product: CASSASIQTSGSYEQYF.

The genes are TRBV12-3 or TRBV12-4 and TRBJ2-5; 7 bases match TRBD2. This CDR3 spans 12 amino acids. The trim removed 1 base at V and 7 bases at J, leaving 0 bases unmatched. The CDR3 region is CASSLERGTQYF. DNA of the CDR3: TGTGCCAGCAGTTTAGAGCGGGGGACCCAGTACTTC.